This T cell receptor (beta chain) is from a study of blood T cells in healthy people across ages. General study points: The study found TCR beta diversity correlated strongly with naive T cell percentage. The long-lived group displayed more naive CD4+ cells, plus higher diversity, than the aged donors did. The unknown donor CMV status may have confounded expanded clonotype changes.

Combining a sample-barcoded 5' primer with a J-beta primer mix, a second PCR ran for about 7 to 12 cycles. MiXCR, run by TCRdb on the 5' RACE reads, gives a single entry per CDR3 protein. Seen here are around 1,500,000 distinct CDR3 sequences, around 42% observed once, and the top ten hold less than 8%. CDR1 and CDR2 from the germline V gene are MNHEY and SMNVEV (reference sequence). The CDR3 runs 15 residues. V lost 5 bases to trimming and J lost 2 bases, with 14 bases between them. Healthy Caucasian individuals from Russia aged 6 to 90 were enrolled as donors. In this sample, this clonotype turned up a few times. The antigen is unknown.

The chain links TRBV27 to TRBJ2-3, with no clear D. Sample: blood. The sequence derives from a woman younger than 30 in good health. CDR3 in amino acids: CASSPFYPPTDTQYF. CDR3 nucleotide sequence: TGTGCCAGCAGTCCGTTTTACCCTCCCACAGATACGCAGTATTTT.